A single sample is the source of the 18 T cell receptor beta chains below, sequenced in a study of blood T cell repertoires in COVID-19. The table came from immunoSEQ multiplex PCR; TCRdb's copy has only in-frame clones and leaves some out. The table records more than 200,000 clones, almost 90% of them present only once. Sequenced input: peripheral blood. These receptors were taken from a man older than 75 with acute or convalescent COVID-19.

The rearrangement links TRBV9 to TRBJ2-1, with 8 bases aligning to TRBD2. The CDR3 length is 16 residues. The junction had 9 bases not matched to a gene; V was cut back by 0 bases and J by 7 bases. CDR1 and CDR2 (germline): SGDLS, YYNGEE. The CDR3 loop is CASSVVPGGASNEQFF. CDR3 DNA sequence: TGTGCCAGCAGCGTAGTCCCCGGGGGGGCCTCTAATGAGCAGTTCTTC.

Here the CDR3 reads CASSTWDSQESPLHF. The DNA for the CDR3 is TGTGCCAGCAGCACATGGGACAGCCAAGAATCACCCCTCCACTTT. This chain uses TRBV6-2 or TRBV6-3 with TRBJ1-6; 7 bases match TRBD1. This CDR3 has 15 residues. With 6 bases clipped from V and 10 bases from J, the junction kept 12 bases outside the gene matches. Looked up from germline, CDR1 is MNHEY and CDR2 is SVGEGT.

The chain couples TRBV7-6 to TRBJ1-3; the match to TRBD1 covers 7 bases. Germline values: CDR1 SGHVS, CDR2 FNYEAQ. Trimming removed 1 base from V and 3 bases from J; junction bases left unmatched: 6. The CDR3 is 16 amino acids. CDR3 region: CASSLVEGAYGNTIYF. CDR3 coding DNA: TGTGCCAGCAGCTTAGTGGAGGGGGCATATGGAAACACCATATATTTT.

The chain joins TRBV5-4 to TRBJ2-6; the match to TRBD1 covers 9 bases. The length of the CDR3 is 18 residues. Trimming removed 4 bases from V and 0 bases from J; junction bases left unmatched: 8. The germline gives CDR1 SGHNT, CDR2 YYREEE (reference sequence). CDR3 in amino acids: CASSPRGQGGSGANVLTF. The CDR3 DNA follows: TGTGCCAGCAGCCCCCGGGGACAGGGAGGCTCTGGGGCCAACGTCCTGACTTTC.

The V and J genes are TRBV19 and TRBJ2-2; D remains ambiguous. The CDR3 covers 12 residues. CDR1 and CDR2 (germline): LNHDA, SQIVND (reference sequence). V lost 4 bases, J lost 7 bases, and 7 bases lay in between. CDR3 amino acids: CASSKSIGELFF. CDR3 DNA sequence: TGTGCCAGTAGTAAATCTATCGGGGAGCTGTTTTTT.

This clone was observed once. V usage is TRBV5-5 and J usage is TRBJ1-2, with D hard to call. The CDR3 loop spans 14 amino acids. Trimming removed 0 bases at V and 0 bases at J, with 6 bases between. CDR1 is SGHKS, CDR2 YYEKEE, per germline (reference sequence). The DNA for the CDR3 is TGTGCCAGCAGCTTGGTTCAGACTAACTATGGCTACACCTTC. Encoded protein: CASSLVQTNYGYTF.

The J gene is TRBJ2-3, the V gene TRBV11-3; D gene uncertain. The ends were cut back, 2 bases at V and 6 bases at J, with 9 bases in the middle. Per the germline V gene, CDR1 is SGHNT and CDR2 is YENEEA. This CDR3 region has 13 residues. CDR3 region: CASSLNFRDTQYF. The DNA for the CDR3 is TGTGCCAGCAGCTTAAACTTCCGCGATACGCAGTATTTT.

The rearrangement uses TRBV6-5 and TRBJ2-3; TRBD1 aligns across 8 bases. The CDR3 loop spans 14 amino acids. V lost 6 bases to trimming and J lost 6 bases; unmatched junction nucleotides: 8. CDR1 MNHEY and CDR2 SVGAGI come from the germline V gene. The CDR3: CASRGQGALDTQYF. In DNA form, the CDR3 reads TGTGCCAGCAGAGGGCAGGGGGCTTTGGATACGCAGTATTTT.

The V gene is TRBV7-9, the J gene TRBJ2-7, with TRBD2 identical over 13 bases. CDR1 SEHNR and CDR2 FQNEAQ come from the germline V gene (reference sequence). The CDR3 runs 16 residues. V dropped 5 bases and J dropped 3; count of bases not matched to a gene: 7. The CDR3 bases are TGTGCCAGCAGCCCAGGGACTAGCGGGGCCGTCTACGAGCAGTACTTC. Its translation is CASSPGTSGAVYEQYF.

The rearrangement uses TRBV3-1 (or the pseudogene TRBV3-2) and TRBJ2-7; D is uncertain. CDR1 is LGHDT and CDR2 is YNNKEL in the germline V gene (reference sequence). This CDR3 is built from 13 residues. V lost 3 bases to trimming and J lost 2 bases, with 8 bases between them. The DNA of the CDR3 is TGTGCCAGCAGCCAGACAATCACCTACGAGCAGTACTTC. It specifies CASSQTITYEQYF.

The chain couples TRBV19 to TRBJ1-5, with TRBD1 matching 8 bases. The germline gives CDR1 LNHDA, CDR2 SQIVND (reference sequence). The CDR3 is made up of 15 amino acids. V shed 4 bases and J 6 bases; nucleotides not matched to a gene: 8. The CDR3 spells CASSTDRGGSQPQHF. CDR3 sequence (DNA): TGTGCCAGTAGTACCGACAGGGGCGGGAGTCAGCCCCAGCATTTT.

The chain is built from TRBV5-1 and TRBJ1-6; 7 nucleotides align to TRBD1. CDR1 is SGHRS, CDR2 YFSETQ, per germline. After removal of 5 bases from V and 8 bases from J, the junction contained 4 bases not matched to a gene. This CDR3 contains 13 residues. The CDR3 DNA follows: TGCGCCAGCAGTAGACAGGGCGATTCACCCCTCCACTTT. As protein: CASSRQGDSPLHF.

The genes are TRBV9 and TRBJ1-1, with 7 bases aligning to TRBD1. This CDR3 comprises 15 residues. The germline CDR1 and CDR2 sequences are SGDLS and YYNGEE. Losses at the gene ends were 3 bases for V and 1 base for J; bases not matched to a gene: 6. The CDR3 region has the DNA TGTGCCAGCAGCGGCACAGGGGACGCGAACACTGAAGCTTTCTTT. Encoded protein: CASSGTGDANTEAFF.

The rearrangement joins TRBV5-1 to TRBJ2-1; tentatively, D is TRBD2 (5 bases). Trimming shortened V by 2 bases and J by 0 bases, and 6 bases separated the two germline ends. CDR1 is SGHRS and CDR2 is YFSETQ in the germline V gene. The length of the CDR3 is 14 residues. CDR3 bases: TGCGCCAGCAGCTTAACTAGCTCCTACAATGAGCAGTTCTTC. Translation gives CASSLTSSYNEQFF.

This clone was seen a single time. This chain uses TRBV7-2 with TRBJ2-7; TRBD1 might be the D (6 bases). In germline, CDR1 is SGHTA, CDR2 FQGNSA. The V end was cut by 2 bases, the J end by 4 bases, with 15 bases between. The CDR3 sequence is 15 residues long. CDR3 in amino acids: CASSLSQGIGYEQYF. The CDR3 DNA reads as TGTGCCAGCAGCTTATCCCAGGGGATAGGATACGAGCAGTACTTC.

V is TRBV7-9 and J is TRBJ2-1, with D possibly TRBD2 on 6 matching bases. The CDR3 covers 15 residues. The V end was cut by 5 bases, the J end by 1 base, with 12 bases between. Per germline, CDR1 SEHNR and CDR2 FQNEAQ (reference sequence). For the CDR3, the DNA is TGTGCCAGCAGCAATTGGGGGGTATCCTACAATGAGCAGTTCTTC. It codes for CASSNWGVSYNEQFF.

This chain uses TRBV5-4 with TRBJ2-5; 13 bases fit TRBD2. After removal of 3 bases from V and 4 bases from J, the junction contained 3 bases not matched to a gene. Germline CDR1 SGHNT, CDR2 YYREEE (reference sequence). The CDR3 has 15 amino acids. CDR3 nucleotides: TGTGCCAGCAGCTCGGGACTAGCGGGGCGAGAGACCCAGTACTTC. Translated, it gives CASSSGLAGRETQYF. The full variable domain, rest sourced from reference TRBV5-4 and TRBJ2-5, is ETGVTQSPTHLIKTRGQQVTLRCSSQSGHNTVSWYQQALGQGPQFIFQYYREEENGRGNFPPRFSGLQFPNYSSELNVNALELDDSALYLCASSSGLAGRETQYFGPGTRLLVL.

The chain recombines TRBV3-1 (or the pseudogene TRBV3-2) with TRBJ1-4; unclear D gene. The length of the CDR3 is 13 residues. Germline CDR1 is LGHDT and CDR2 is YNNKEL (reference sequence). The ends were cut back, 4 bases at V and 2 bases at J, with 5 bases in the middle. The CDR3 loop reads CASSPRTNEKLFF. The CDR3 nucleotides are TGTGCCAGCAGCCCCCGTACTAATGAAAAACTGTTTTTT.